Sequencing of this T cell receptor beta chain was carried out in a study of T-cell reconstitution after alpha-beta-depleted transplantation in children. The J segment lost 8 bases and the V segment lost 0 bases, leaving 5 bases of the junction unmatched. The CDR3 runs 14 residues. CDR1 is DFQATT and CDR2 is SNEGSKA in the germline V gene (reference sequence). This clonotype was seen a handful of times. Unique molecular identifiers were incorporated into the prepared TCRbeta library. MiXCR, applied by TCRdb to the PCR reads, yields one record per CDR3 protein. The sample records approximately 210,000 distinct CDR3 sequences, roughly 14% being singletons.

The genes are TRBV20-1 and TRBJ2-1, with 9 nucleotides matching TRBD2. Sequenced here: PBMCs from the stem cell graft donor, sampled from the stem cell graft. The sequence derives from a human donor who donated a stem cell graft to a child with acute lymphoblastic leukemia. The CDR3 region is CSARDNSGSDEQFF. CDR3 coding DNA: TGCAGTGCTAGAGACAATAGCGGGAGCGATGAGCAGTTCTTC.